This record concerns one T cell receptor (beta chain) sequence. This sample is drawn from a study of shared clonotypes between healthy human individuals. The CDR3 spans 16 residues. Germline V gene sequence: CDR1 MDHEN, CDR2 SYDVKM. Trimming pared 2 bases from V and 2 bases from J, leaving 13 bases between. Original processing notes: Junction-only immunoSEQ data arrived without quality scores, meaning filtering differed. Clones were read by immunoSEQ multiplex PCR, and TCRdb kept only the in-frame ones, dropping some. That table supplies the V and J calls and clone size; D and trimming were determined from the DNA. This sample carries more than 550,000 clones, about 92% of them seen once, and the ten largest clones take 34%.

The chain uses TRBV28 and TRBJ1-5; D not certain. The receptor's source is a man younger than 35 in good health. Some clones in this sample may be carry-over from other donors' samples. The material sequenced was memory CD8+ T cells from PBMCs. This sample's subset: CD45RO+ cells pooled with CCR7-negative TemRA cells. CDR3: CASSLVGSTGNQPQHF. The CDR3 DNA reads TGTGCCAGCAGTTTAGTCGGCAGCACCGGCAATCAGCCCCAGCATTTT.